Shown below are 24 T cell receptor beta chains from a single sample sequenced in a study of shared clonotypes between healthy human individuals. The assay was immunoSEQ multiplex PCR, and TCRdb's table has in-frame clones only and misses some. The profile shows about 1 million clones, about 84% of them singletons. Sequencing used memory CD4+ T cells from PBMCs. Subset reported: CD45RA-negative fraction. The receptors shown here come from a man in his late teens or twenties in good health. Some clones in this sample may be carry-over from other donors' samples.

This clone came up a few times. The J gene is TRBJ2-2, the V gene TRBV2; D unclear. Germline-derived CDR1 and CDR2 are SNHLY and FYNNEI. This CDR3 has 14 residues. Trimming left V 6 bases short and J 0 bases short, with 8 bases between. This chain's CDR3 is CASRQSANTGELFF. The CDR3, as DNA: TGTGCCAGCAGACAGTCCGCGAACACCGGGGAGCTGTTTTTT.

The rearrangement joins TRBV28 to TRBJ1-3, with D maybe TRBD1 (5 bases). With 4 bases removed from V and 4 bases from J, the gap between germline ends came to 11 bases. The CDR3 runs to 14 residues. CDR1 MDHEN and CDR2 SYDVKM come from the germline V gene. In DNA form, the CDR3 reads TGTGCCAGCAGTTCAGGGTATTCGGGAAACACCATATATTTT. This gives the protein CASSSGYSGNTIYF. Supplemented by reference TRBV28 and TRBJ1-3, the full variable domain reads DVKVTQSSRYLVKRTGEKVFLECVQDMDHENMFWYRQDPGLGLRLIYFSYDVKMKEKGDIPEGYSVSREKKERFSLILESASTNQTSMYLCASSSGYSGNTIYFGEGSWLTVV.

The genes are TRBV28 and TRBJ1-1; 10 positions agree with TRBD1. Looked up from germline, CDR1 is MDHEN and CDR2 is SYDVKM. Trimming took 6 bases from V and 4 from J; bases not matched to a gene: 8. The length of the CDR3 is 15 residues. The CDR3 here is CASSPPDRGGTEAFF. For the CDR3, the DNA is TGTGCCAGCAGCCCGCCGGACAGGGGGGGCACTGAAGCTTTCTTT.

This clone was picked up a small number of times. This chain links TRBV19 with TRBJ1-5; D perhaps matches TRBD1 (5 bases). V was trimmed by 5 bases and J by 7 bases, leaving 12 bases between them. The CDR3 covers 13 residues. Germline CDR1 reads LNHDA; CDR2 reads SQIVND (reference sequence). DNA of the CDR3: TGTGCCAGTAGTTCCGAGAGGGGCCAGCCCCAGCATTTT. Its translation is CASSSERGQPQHF.

This chain connects TRBV5-4 to TRBJ2-7; D not certain. CDR1 SGHNT and CDR2 YYREEE come from the germline V gene (reference sequence). This CDR3 is built from 12 residues. Trimming took 2 bases from V and 5 from J, leaving 8 bases between them. CDR3 DNA: TGTGCCAGCAGCTTTGGTCTTGACGAGCAGTACTTC. Amino acids: CASSFGLDEQYF.

This clone came up once. The J gene is TRBJ2-1, the V gene TRBV4-1; perhaps TRBD2 as D (5 bases). With 4 bases removed from V and 5 bases from J, the gap between germline ends came to 15 bases. From germline, CDR1 is MGHRA and CDR2 YSYEKL. The CDR3 covers 15 residues. The CDR3 is CASSPTRGSHNEQFF. The CDR3 coding sequence is TGCGCCAGCAGCCCTACTCGGGGTAGCCACAATGAGCAGTTCTTC.

This clone was observed once. The chain joins TRBV4-1 to TRBJ1-5; 7 nucleotides align to TRBD1. The CDR3 spans 16 residues. Germline V gene data show CDR1 as MGHRA and CDR2 as YSYEKL. V dropped 3 bases and J dropped 6; count of bases not matched to a gene: 11. For the CDR3, the DNA is TGCGCCAGCAGCCATCGACAGGGTGTAGTTGGTCAGCCCCAGCATTTT. This gives the protein CASSHRQGVVGQPQHF.

This rearrangement joins TRBV11-2 to TRBJ2-3, with 8 bases identical to TRBD2. V lost 0 bases and J lost 3; bases outside the gene matches: 5. The CDR3 spans 16 residues. Germline V lookup: CDR1 SGHAT, CDR2 FQNNGV. The CDR3 loop is CASSLDLGGGTDTQYF. Written as DNA, the CDR3 is TGTGCCAGCAGCTTAGATCTGGGCGGGGGGACAGATACGCAGTATTTT.

V gene TRBV5-1 combines with J gene TRBJ1-4, with D maybe TRBD1 (5 bases). The germline V gene encodes CDR1 SGHRS and CDR2 YFSETQ. The CDR3 has 14 residues. Trimming pared 2 bases from V and 8 bases from J, leaving 13 bases between. As DNA, the CDR3 is TGCGCCAGCAGCTTTGGTGGGGCCATAGAAAAACTGTTTTTT. Translating gives CASSFGGAIEKLFF.

The chain is built from TRBV5-8 and TRBJ2-7, with 9 positions matching TRBD2. Germline CDR1 is SGHTS and CDR2 is YDEGEE. The CDR3 extends over 15 amino acids. V shed 3 bases, J shed 3 bases, and the junction held 7 bases outside the gene matches. The CDR3 DNA reads TGTGCCAGCAGCTCCCTGACTAGCGGCTACTACGAGCAGTACTTC. Its translation: CASSSLTSGYYEQYF.

This clone came up a few times. The rearrangement joins TRBV7-9 to TRBJ1-4; D not certain. Trimming pared 1 base from V and 10 bases from J, leaving 16 bases between. Germline CDR1 and CDR2: SEHNR and FQNEAQ (reference sequence). The length of the CDR3 is 15 residues. The CDR3 coding sequence is TGTGCCAGCAGCTTAGGGTCTAGCCAATCCCGAAAACTGTTTTTT. This sequence encodes CASSLGSSQSRKLFF.

This chain uses TRBV11-2 with TRBJ2-2; D perhaps matches TRBD2 (5 bases). Trimming stripped 3 bases from V and 3 bases from J, with 8 bases between. Germline V CDR1 and CDR2: SGHAT, FQNNGV. The CDR3 loop spans 14 amino acids. As DNA, the CDR3 is TGTGCCAGCAGCTTTTTGAGGGACACCGGGGAGCTGTTTTTT. This encodes CASSFLRDTGELFF.

The rearrangement joins TRBV19 to TRBJ2-7; TRBD2 agrees at 9 bases. The CDR3 is made up of 15 amino acids. Trimming cost V 6 bases and J 0 bases; bases outside gene matches: 6. Germline CDR1 and CDR2: LNHDA and SQIVND (reference sequence). The DNA of the CDR3 is TGTGCCAGTAGACGAATAGCGGGAGACTCCTACGAGCAGTACTTC. It specifies CASRRIAGDSYEQYF.

J is TRBJ1-5 and V is TRBV6-6; D is perhaps TRBD1 (6 bases). CDR3 length: 14 amino acids. In germline, CDR1 is MNHNY, CDR2 SVGAGI (reference sequence). Trimming removed 7 bases from V and 5 bases from J, with 15 bases in between. As DNA, the CDR3 is TGTGCCAGCACCTGGGACACGAACGATCAGCCCCAGCATTTT. It specifies CASTWDTNDQPQHF.

V and J are TRBV4-3 and TRBJ2-1, with 9 bases identical to TRBD2. The CDR3 is 19 residues long. V gave up 6 bases and J gave up 4 bases; unmatched junction bases: 19. Germline V gives CDR1 LGHNA, CDR2 YSLEER. In DNA form, the CDR3 reads TGCGCCAGCAGTTTCATTCCCCCGATAGCGGGAGCTTCATACAATGAGCAGTTCTTC. This encodes CASSFIPPIAGASYNEQFF.

This chain joins TRBV6-1 and TRBJ2-7, with 8 bases fitting TRBD2. CDR1 is MNHNS, CDR2 SASEGT, per germline. The V segment lost 1 base and the J segment 7 bases; nucleotides outside the gene matches: 9. The CDR3 consists of 15 residues. The chain's CDR3 is CASSEVGSGSWEQYF. The CDR3 DNA reads TGTGCCAGCAGTGAAGTTGGGAGCGGGAGCTGGGAGCAGTACTTC.

The rearrangement uses TRBV9 and TRBJ1-4; D is perhaps TRBD1 (5 bases). The CDR3 totals 12 residues. CDR1 and CDR2 (germline): SGDLS, YYNGEE. Trimming took off 3 bases at V and 5 bases at J, with 5 bases between the two ends. The CDR3: CASSEGNEKLFF. In DNA, the CDR3 is TGTGCCAGCAGCGAGGGGAATGAAAAACTGTTTTTT.

This clone showed up just a few times. Within the sample, other DNA sequences also encode this same CDR3. The V and J genes are TRBV5-1 and TRBJ2-7; D is unresolved. The CDR3 is 14 residues long. Between the trimmed V and J ends, which lost 0 bases and 2 bases, there was a span of 9 bases. Germline V gene data show CDR1 as SGHRS and CDR2 as YFSETQ. CDR3 sequence reads: CASSLEGLPYEQYF. As DNA, the CDR3 is TGCGCCAGCAGCTTGGAGGGCCTACCCTACGAGCAGTACTTC.

The chain combines TRBV4-2 with TRBJ1-2, with 7 nucleotides matching TRBD1. The CDR3 has 16 amino acids. The J segment lost 4 bases and the V segment lost 3 bases, leaving 11 bases of the junction unmatched. The germline CDR1 and CDR2 sequences are LGHNA and YNFKEQ. The CDR3 bases are TGTGCCAGCAGCCAGTCAGGGGGGGGACCGAGCTATGGCTACACCTTC. It is translated as CASSQSGGGPSYGYTF.

The V and J genes are TRBV5-4 and TRBJ2-7; TRBD1 is a possible D gene (5 bases). This CDR3 is 15 amino acids long. CDR1 is SGHNT, CDR2 YYREEE, per germline (reference sequence). Trimming stripped 0 bases from V and 2 bases from J, with 12 bases between. CDR3 nucleotide sequence: TGTGCCAGCAGCTTGGGCGCGACAGATCCCTACGAGCAGTACTTC. Protein sequence: CASSLGATDPYEQYF.

The rearrangement joins TRBV19 to TRBJ2-6; the D gene is possibly TRBD1 (5 bases). The V end lost 5 bases, the J end lost 2 bases, and 13 bases lay between the germline ends. CDR1 and CDR2 from the germline V gene are LNHDA and SQIVND (reference sequence). The length of the CDR3 is 16 residues. CDR3 sequence (DNA): TGTGCCAGTAGTGTCAACCCAGGGACTGGGGCCAACGTCCTGACTTTC. Encoded protein: CASSVNPGTGANVLTF.

Concerning this clone itself: In the same sample, other DNA sequences code for this CDR3. The chain couples TRBV5-1 to TRBJ2-5, with 7 bases aligning to TRBD2. J gave up 0 bases and V 2 bases, and 4 bases lay outside the gene matches. This CDR3 contains 15 residues. Germline-derived CDR1 and CDR2 are SGHRS and YFSETQ. CDR3 in DNA: TGCGCCAGCAGCTTAAGCGGGGTAAACCAAGAGACCCAGTACTTC. Its translation is CASSLSGVNQETQYF.

This chain joins TRBV25-1 and TRBJ1-2; D is ambiguous. The ends were cut back, 9 bases at V and 0 bases at J, with 8 bases in the middle. The CDR3 is 12 amino acids. CDR1 is MGHDK and CDR2 is SYGVNS in the germline V gene. The CDR3, as DNA: TGTGCCAGTCAGAGGGCTAACTATGGCTACACCTTC. It codes for CASQRANYGYTF.

J is TRBJ2-2 and V is TRBV7-8, with TRBD1 matching 7 bases. Unmatched junction bases numbered 11, after V lost 4 bases and J lost 0 bases. The CDR3 has 18 amino acids. Germline V lookup: CDR1 SGHVS, CDR2 FQNEAQ. In nucleotides, the CDR3 is TGTGCCAGCAGCTCAAGGACAGGAGGAAGGTCGAACACCGGGGAGCTGTTTTTT. Protein: CASSSRTGGRSNTGELFF.